This T cell receptor beta chain was profiled in a study of blood T cells in healthy people across ages. With a J-beta primer mix and a sample-barcoded 5' primer, a second PCR ran 7 to 11 cycles. Every cDNA molecule bore a tag from a template-switch adaptor containing 12 random nucleotides. TCRdb ran MiXCR on the 5' RACE reads and lists one entry per CDR3 protein. This sample has over a million distinct CDR3 sequences, with roughly 60% found just once. This CDR3 has 14 residues. V was cut by 2 bases and J by 0 bases, with 8 bases left in between. Germline CDR1 and CDR2: MNHEY and SMNVEV (reference sequence).

The J gene is TRBJ2-7, the V gene TRBV27, with a tentative D call TRBD1 (6 bases). The clonotype was recovered from a young man in good health. The sequenced material came from blood. The CDR3, as DNA: TGTGCCAGCAGTTTAACAGGGTACTCCTACGAGCAGTACTTC. Its translation: CASSLTGYSYEQYF.